The source of this T cell receptor (beta chain) is a study of OX40 agonist ivuxolimab in advanced cancers. Overall study context: Patients received intravenous ivuxolimab every 2 weeks at 0.01 to 10 mg/kg. Three patients, one with hepatocellular carcinoma and two with cutaneous melanoma, achieved partial responses.

Regarding this clone: Its target is not known.

Study-level points and caveats: With doses of 0.1-3.0 mg/kg, partial responders showed among the lowest clonal expansion.

Sequenced by immunoSEQ multiplex PCR; TCRdb stores in-frame clones only, minus some. The sample shows tens of thousands of clones, roughly 80% of them seen only once. V lost 4 bases and J lost 1; bases outside the gene matches: 5. The CDR3 has 16 residues. The TCR originated in an adult with an advanced solid tumor such as melanoma, head and neck, liver or kidney cancer. The chain combines TRBV23-1 with TRBJ2-5, with 11 bases fitting TRBD2. TRBV23-1 belongs to the ORF category, with a function that is uncertain. The sample was CD4+ or CD8+ T cells sorted from blood, taken in a trial of the OX40 agonist ivuxolimab. The CDR3 bases are TGCGCCAGCAGTCCCCGACTAGCGGGGATCCAAGAGACCCAGTACTTC. Translated: CASSPRLAGIQETQYF.